This T cell receptor (beta chain) was sequenced for a study of blood T cell repertoires in COVID-19. Across the study: Spain, Italy and the United States supplied samples that represented acute and convalescent COVID-19. Sources were T cells, B-cell-depleted T cells, or PBMCs; the material itself was cDNA or gDNA.

Per the study methods: Reference gene primer amplification yielded estimated nucleated cell counts. Method: immunoSEQ multiplex PCR; TCRdb's copy keeps in-frame clones and lacks some. D and trimming come from the DNA, and the V and J calls and clone size come from that table. Of about 280,000 clones in the sample, 85% were seen once. Germline CDR1 reads LGHNA; CDR2 reads YNFKEQ. The CDR3 consists of 15 residues. Trimming stripped 4 bases from V and 0 bases from J, with 10 bases between. This sequence was found in a man aged 50 to 60 with active or convalescent COVID-19. The chain uses TRBV4-2 and TRBJ1-3; D is possibly TRBD1 (6 bases). The specimen sequenced was peripheral blood. The CDR3 DNA sequence: TGTGCCAGCAGCCGGCTACAGGGCTCTGGAAACACCATATATTTT. Protein product: CASSRLQGSGNTIYF.